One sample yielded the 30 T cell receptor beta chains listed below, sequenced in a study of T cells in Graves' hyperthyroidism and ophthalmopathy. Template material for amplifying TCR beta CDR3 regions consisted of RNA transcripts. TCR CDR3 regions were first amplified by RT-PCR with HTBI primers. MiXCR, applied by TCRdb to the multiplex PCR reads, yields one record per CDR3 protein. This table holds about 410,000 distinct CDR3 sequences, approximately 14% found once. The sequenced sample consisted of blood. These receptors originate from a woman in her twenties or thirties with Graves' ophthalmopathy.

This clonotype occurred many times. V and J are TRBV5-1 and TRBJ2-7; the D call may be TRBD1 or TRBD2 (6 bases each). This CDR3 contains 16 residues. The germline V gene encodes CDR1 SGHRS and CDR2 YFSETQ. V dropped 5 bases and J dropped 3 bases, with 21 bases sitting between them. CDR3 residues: CASRVQTGGNYYEQYF. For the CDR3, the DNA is TGCGCCAGCAGGGTCCAGACCGGGGGCAATTACTACGAGCAGTACTTC.

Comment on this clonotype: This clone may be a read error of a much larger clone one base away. The CDR3 DNA is TGCAGTGCGATCGAATCACCAGATACGCAGTATTTT. Residues: CSAIESPDTQYF. The chain links TRBV20-1 to TRBJ2-3; no reliable D call. The CDR3 runs to 12 residues. Germline V gene lookup returns CDR1 DFQATT and CDR2 SNEGSKA (reference sequence). Between the trimmed V and J ends, which lost 6 bases and 4 bases, there was a span of 11 bases.

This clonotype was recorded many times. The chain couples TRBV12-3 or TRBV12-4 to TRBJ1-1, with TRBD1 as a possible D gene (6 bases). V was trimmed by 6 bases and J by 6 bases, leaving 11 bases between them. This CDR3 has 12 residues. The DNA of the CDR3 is TGTGCCAGCAGGACTCGGACAGCTGAAGCTTTCTTT. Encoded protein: CASRTRTAEAFF.

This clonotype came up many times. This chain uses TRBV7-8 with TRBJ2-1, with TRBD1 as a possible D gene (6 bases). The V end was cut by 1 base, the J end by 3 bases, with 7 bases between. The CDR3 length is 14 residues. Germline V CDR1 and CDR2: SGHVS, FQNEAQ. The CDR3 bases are TGTGCCAGCAGCTTAGTGACAGGCTACAATGAGCAGTTCTTC. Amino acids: CASSLVTGYNEQFF.

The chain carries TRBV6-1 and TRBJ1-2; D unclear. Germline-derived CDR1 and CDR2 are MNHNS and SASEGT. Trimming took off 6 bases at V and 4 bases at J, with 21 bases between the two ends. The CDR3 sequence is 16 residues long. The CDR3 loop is CASSLLGRSSFYGYTF. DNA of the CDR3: TGTGCCAGCAGCCTTCTGGGAAGGTCCTCATTCTATGGCTACACCTTC.

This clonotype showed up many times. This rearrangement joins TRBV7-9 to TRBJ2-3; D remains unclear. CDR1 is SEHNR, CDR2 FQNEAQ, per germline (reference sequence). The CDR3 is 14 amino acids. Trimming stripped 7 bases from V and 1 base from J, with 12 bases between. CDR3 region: CASTTQTGTDTQYF. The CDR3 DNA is TGTGCCAGCACTACCCAGACGGGCACAGATACGCAGTATTTT.

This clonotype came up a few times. The CDR3 region is CASSLASGVNTQYF. The CDR3 DNA reads TGTGCCAGCAGCTTGGCTAGCGGGGTTAATACGCAGTATTTT. The J gene is TRBJ2-3, the V gene TRBV5-4, with 9 nucleotides matching TRBD2. Germline V gene data show CDR1 as SGHNT and CDR2 as YYREEE (reference sequence). This CDR3 contains 14 residues. Germline trimming cut 0 bases from V and 7 bases from J; bases unmatched to any gene: 3.

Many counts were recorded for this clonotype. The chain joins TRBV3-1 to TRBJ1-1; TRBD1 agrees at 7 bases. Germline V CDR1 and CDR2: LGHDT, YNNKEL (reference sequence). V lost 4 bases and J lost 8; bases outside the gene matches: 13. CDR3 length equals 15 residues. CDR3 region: CASSPYPYRGSEAFF. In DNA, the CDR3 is TGTGCCAGCAGCCCCTACCCCTACAGGGGCTCAGAAGCTTTCTTT.

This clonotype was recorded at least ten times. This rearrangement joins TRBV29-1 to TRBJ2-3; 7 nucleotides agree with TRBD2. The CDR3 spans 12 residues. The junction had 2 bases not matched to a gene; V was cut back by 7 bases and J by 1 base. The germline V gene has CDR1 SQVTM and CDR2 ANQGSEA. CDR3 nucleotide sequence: TGCAGCGGCGGGGGAGGCACAGATACGCAGTATTTT. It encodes CSGGGGTDTQYF.

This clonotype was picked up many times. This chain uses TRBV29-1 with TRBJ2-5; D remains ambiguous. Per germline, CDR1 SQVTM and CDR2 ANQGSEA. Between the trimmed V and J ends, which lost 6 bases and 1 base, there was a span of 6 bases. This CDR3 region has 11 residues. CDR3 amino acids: CSVYFQETQYF. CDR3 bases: TGCAGCGTGTACTTCCAAGAGACCCAGTACTTC.

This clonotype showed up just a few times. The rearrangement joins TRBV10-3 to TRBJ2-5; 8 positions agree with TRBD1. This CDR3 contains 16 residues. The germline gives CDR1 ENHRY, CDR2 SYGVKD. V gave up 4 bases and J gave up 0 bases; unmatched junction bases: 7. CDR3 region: CAISGTLGQDQETQYF. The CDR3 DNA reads TGTGCCATCAGTGGAACCTTGGGACAGGACCAAGAGACCCAGTACTTC.

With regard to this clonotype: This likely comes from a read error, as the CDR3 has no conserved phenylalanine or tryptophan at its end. The CDR3 nucleotides are TGTGCCTGGAGCCCACGGACAGGCGGCACAGATACGCAGTATGTT. Its protein product is CAWSPRTGGTDTQYV. The rearrangement joins TRBV30 to TRBJ2-3; TRBD1 agrees at 7 bases. V lost 3 bases to trimming and J lost 1 base; unmatched junction nucleotides: 7. The CDR3 runs 15 residues. Germline V lookup: CDR1 GTSNPN, CDR2 SVGIG (reference sequence).

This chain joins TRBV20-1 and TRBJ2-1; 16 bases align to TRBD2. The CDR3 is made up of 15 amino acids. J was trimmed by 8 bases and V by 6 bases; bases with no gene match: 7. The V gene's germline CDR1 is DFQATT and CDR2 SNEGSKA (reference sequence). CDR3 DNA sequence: TGCAGTGCCACCGGGACTAGCGGGGGGGCCCATGAGCAGTTCTTC. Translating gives CSATGTSGGAHEQFF.

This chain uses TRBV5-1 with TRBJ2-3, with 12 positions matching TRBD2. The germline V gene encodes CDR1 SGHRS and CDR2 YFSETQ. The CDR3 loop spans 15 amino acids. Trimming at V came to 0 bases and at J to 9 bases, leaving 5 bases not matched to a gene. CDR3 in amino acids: CASSLALAGGETQYF. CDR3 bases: TGCGCCAGCAGCTTGGCCCTAGCGGGGGGGGAAACGCAGTATTTT.

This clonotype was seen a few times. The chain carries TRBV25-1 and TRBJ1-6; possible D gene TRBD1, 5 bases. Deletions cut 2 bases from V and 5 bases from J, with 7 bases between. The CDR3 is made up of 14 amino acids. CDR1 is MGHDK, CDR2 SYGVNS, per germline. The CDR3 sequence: CASSEGGNNSPLHF. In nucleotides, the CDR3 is TGTGCCAGCAGTGAAGGGGGTAATAATTCACCCCTCCACTTT.

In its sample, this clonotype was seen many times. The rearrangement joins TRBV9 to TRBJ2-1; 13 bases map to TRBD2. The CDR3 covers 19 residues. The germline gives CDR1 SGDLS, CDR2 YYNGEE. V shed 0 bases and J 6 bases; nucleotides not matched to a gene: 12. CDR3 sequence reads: CASSVGEGSGLAGFNEQFF. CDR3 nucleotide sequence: TGTGCCAGCAGCGTAGGTGAAGGTTCGGGACTAGCGGGGTTCAATGAGCAGTTCTTC.

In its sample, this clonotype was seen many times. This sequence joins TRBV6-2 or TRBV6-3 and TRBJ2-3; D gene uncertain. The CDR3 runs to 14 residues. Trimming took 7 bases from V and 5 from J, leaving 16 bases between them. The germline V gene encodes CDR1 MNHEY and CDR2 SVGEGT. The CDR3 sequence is CASTRTDPRDTQYF. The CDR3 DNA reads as TGTGCCAGCACCAGAACTGACCCGCGAGATACGCAGTATTTT.

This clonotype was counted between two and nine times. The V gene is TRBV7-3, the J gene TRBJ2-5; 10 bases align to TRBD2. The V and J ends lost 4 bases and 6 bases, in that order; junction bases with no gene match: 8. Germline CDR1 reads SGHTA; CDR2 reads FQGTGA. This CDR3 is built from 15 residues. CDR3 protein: CASSSIEAGGQTQYF. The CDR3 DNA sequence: TGTGCCAGCAGCTCCATTGAAGCGGGGGGGCAGACCCAGTACTTC.

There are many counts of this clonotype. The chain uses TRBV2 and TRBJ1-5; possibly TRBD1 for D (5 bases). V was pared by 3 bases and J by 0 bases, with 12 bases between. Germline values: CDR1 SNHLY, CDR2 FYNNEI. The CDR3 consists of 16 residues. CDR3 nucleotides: TGTGCCAGCAGTGAGACCCAGGGAAATAGCAATCAGCCCCAGCATTTT. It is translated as CASSETQGNSNQPQHF.

The CDR3 is CAWSAGLAGQETQYF. In nucleotides, the CDR3 is TGTGCCTGGAGTGCGGGACTAGCGGGTCAAGAGACCCAGTACTTC. The chain couples TRBV30 to TRBJ2-5; 12 nucleotides match TRBD2. J was trimmed by 2 bases and V by 1 base; bases with no gene match: 2. The V gene's germline CDR1 is GTSNPN and CDR2 SVGIG (reference sequence). The length of the CDR3 is 15 residues.

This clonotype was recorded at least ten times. This chain's CDR3 is CASRNSWDLGTSEQYF. DNA of the CDR3: TGTGCCAGCAGAAACTCTTGGGACTTGGGTACTAGCGAGCAGTACTTC. The chain has TRBV12-3 or TRBV12-4 and TRBJ2-7; TRBD2 might be the D (6 bases). V lost 6 bases, J lost 6 bases, and 24 bases lay in between. This CDR3 is built from 16 residues.

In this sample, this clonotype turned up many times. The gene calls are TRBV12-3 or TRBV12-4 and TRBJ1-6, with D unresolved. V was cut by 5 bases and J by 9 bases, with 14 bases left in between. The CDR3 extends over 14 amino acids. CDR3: CASSPFTGSSPLHF. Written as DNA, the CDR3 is TGTGCCAGCAGTCCTTTCACGGGGTCTTCACCCCTCCACTTT.

CDR3 amino acids: CANLDRSTYEQYF. The DNA for the CDR3 is TGTGCCAACTTGGACAGATCAACCTACGAGCAGTACTTC. This chain connects TRBV2 to TRBJ2-7; TRBD1 might be the D (6 bases). Germline V gene sequence: CDR1 SNHLY, CDR2 FYNNEI. Trimming removed 10 bases at V and 2 bases at J, with 15 bases between. The CDR3 runs to 13 residues.

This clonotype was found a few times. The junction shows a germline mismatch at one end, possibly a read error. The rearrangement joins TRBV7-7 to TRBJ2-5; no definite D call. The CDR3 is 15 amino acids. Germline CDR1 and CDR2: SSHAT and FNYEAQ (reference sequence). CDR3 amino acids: CASSFGFTEQETQYF. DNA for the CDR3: TGTGCTAGCAGCTTTGGGTTTACAGAGCAAGAGACCCAGTACTTC.

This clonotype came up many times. CDR3 DNA: TGTGCCATCAGTGACCTAGCGGGGGTCCAAGAGACCCAGTACTTC. This encodes CAISDLAGVQETQYF. The gene calls are TRBV10-3 and TRBJ2-5, with 10 bases that match TRBD2. The germline CDR1 and CDR2 sequences are ENHRY and SYGVKD. V gave up 3 bases and J gave up 1 base; unmatched junction bases: 2. The CDR3 runs to 15 residues.

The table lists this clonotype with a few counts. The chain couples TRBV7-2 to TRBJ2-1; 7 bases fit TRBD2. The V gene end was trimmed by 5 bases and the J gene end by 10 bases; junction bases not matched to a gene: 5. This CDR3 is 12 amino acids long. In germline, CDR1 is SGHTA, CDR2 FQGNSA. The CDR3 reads CASSQDSGEQFF. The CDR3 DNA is TGTGCCAGCAGCCAAGATAGCGGGGAGCAGTTCTTC.

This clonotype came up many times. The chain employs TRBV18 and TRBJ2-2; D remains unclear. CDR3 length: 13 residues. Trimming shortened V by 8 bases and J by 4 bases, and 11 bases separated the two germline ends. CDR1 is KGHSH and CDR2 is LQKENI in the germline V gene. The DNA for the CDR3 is TGTGCCAGCCAAAAAGGTATCACCGGGGAGCTGTTTTTT. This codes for CASQKGITGELFF. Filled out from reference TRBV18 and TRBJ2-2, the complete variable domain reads NAGVMQNPRHLVRRRGQEARLRCSPMKGHSHVYWYRQLPEEGLKFMVYLQKENIIDESGMPKERFSAEFPKEGPSILRIQQVVRGDSAAYFCASQKGITGELFFGEGSRLTVL.

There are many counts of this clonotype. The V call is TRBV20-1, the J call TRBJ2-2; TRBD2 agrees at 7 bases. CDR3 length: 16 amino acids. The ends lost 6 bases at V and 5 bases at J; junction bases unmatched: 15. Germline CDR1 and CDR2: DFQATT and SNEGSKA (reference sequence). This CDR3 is CSAKAWPGGLTGELFF. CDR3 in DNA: TGCAGTGCCAAAGCTTGGCCGGGGGGTCTTACCGGGGAGCTGTTTTTT.

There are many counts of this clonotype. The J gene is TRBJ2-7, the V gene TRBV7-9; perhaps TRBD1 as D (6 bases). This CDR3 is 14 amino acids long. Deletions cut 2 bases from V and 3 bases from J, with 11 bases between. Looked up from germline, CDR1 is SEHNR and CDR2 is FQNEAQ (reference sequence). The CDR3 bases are TGTGCCAGCAGCTTAACAGGGCTGTTCTACGAGCAGTACTTC. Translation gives CASSLTGLFYEQYF.

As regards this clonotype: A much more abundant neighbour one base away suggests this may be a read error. CDR3 in DNA: TGTGCCAGCAGTGATCCAACGGGACAGGGGGATGGCTACACCTTC. It is translated as CASSDPTGQGDGYTF. This sequence joins TRBV28 and TRBJ1-2, with 11 bases aligning to TRBD1. The V gene's germline CDR1 is MDHEN and CDR2 SYDVKM. V gave up 5 bases and J gave up 6 bases; unmatched junction bases: 8. The CDR3 spans 15 residues.